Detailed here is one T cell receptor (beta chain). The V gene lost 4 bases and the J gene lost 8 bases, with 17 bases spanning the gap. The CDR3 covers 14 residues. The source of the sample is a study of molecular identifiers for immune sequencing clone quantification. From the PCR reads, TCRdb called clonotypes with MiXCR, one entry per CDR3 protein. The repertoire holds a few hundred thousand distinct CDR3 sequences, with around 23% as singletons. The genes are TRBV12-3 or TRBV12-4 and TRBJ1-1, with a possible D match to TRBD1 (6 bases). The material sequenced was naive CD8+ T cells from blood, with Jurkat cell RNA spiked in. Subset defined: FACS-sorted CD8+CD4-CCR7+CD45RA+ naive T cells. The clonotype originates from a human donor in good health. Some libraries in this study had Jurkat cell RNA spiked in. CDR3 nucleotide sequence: TGTGCCAGCAGTTCGTACCCGGGACATACGGAAGCTTTCTTT. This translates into CASSSYPGHTEAFF.